A selection of T cell receptor beta chains follows, all from one sample in a study of prognosis after radiotherapy for stage I lung cancer. TCRdb reprocessed the multiplex PCR reads via MiXCR and lists one record per CDR3 protein. The sample includes roughly 26,000 distinct CDR3 sequences, about 30% seen only once; the top ten take around 32%. The sample consisted of PBMCs, taken before or after stereotactic body radiation therapy (not recorded which). These receptors were collected from a donor of 50 years or more with non-small cell lung cancer. Both conserved end residues are part of each CDR3. Each record gives: J gene, CDR3 length, clone size, D gene, V gene, CDR3 DNA, CDR3 protein. The D gene is left open where the match is weak. Clone size appears in some rows only: once, few, many, or a class for an expanded clone.

>TRBJ2-5|11|many|-|TRBV18
TGTGCCAGCTCACCGGGGGAGACCCAGTACTTC
CASSPGETQYF
>TRBJ1-6|15|many|-|TRBV6-5
TGTGCCAGCAGTTACTCGATTAGGGGGGAATCACCCCTCCACTTT
CASSYSIRGESPLHF
>TRBJ2-5|14|many|-|TRBV5-1
TGCGCCAGCAGCCATACAGGGTACCAAGAGACCCAGTACTTC
CASSHTGYQETQYF
>TRBJ2-7|14|many|-|TRBV4-1
TGCGCCAGCAGCCAAGCCCCAGGTCCCTACGAGCAGTACTTC
CASSQAPGPYEQYF
>TRBJ2-2|15|-|-|TRBV5-1
TGCGCCAGCAGCGCCTCCTTCCCGAACACCGGGGAGCTGTTTTTT
CASSASFPNTGELFF
>TRBJ2-7|13|-|TRBD2|TRBV20-1
TGCAGTGTTTCTCCCGGGAGGACCTACGAGCAGTACTTC
CSVSPGRTYEQYF
>TRBJ2-5|15|once|TRBD1|TRBV14
TGTGCCAGCAGCTCTCGACAGGGGGCACGGGAGACCCAGTACTTC
CASSSRQGARETQYF
>TRBJ2-7|14|many|-|TRBV5-4
TGTGCCAGCAGCTCCAGACAGGAGGGCTACGAGCAGTACTTC
CASSSRQEGYEQYF
>TRBJ1-1|13|-|TRBD1|TRBV7-6
TGTGCCAGCAGTCTAGGACAGGCCACTGAAGCTTTCTTT
CASSLGQATEAFF
>TRBJ1-2|15|many|TRBD1|TRBV3-1
TGTGCCAGCAGCCAAGGGTTGGACAGGGTTAACGGCTACACCTTC
CASSQGLDRVNGYTF
>TRBJ2-7|14|-|-|TRBV11-3
TGTGCCAGCAGCCTTCCGGGGGCCGGCTACGAGCAGTACTTC
CASSLPGAGYEQYF
>TRBJ1-2|15|many|-|TRBV27
TGTGCCAGCAGTTTGGCCGGCAGGGTCCGGTATGGCTACACCTTC
CASSLAGRVRYGYTF
>TRBJ2-1|14|many|TRBD2|TRBV20-1
TGCAGTGCTGCCGGGACTAGCTATATCAATGAGCAGTTCTTC
CSAAGTSYINEQFF
>TRBJ1-1|14|many|-|TRBV9
TGTGCCAGCAGCGTAGGGGGAATGAACACTGAAGCTTTCTTT
CASSVGGMNTEAFF
>TRBJ2-1|17|medium-sized|TRBD2|TRBV24-1
TGTGCCACCAGTGAAGGGGCTAGCGGGGGGGCCTACAATGAGCAGTTCTTC
CATSEGASGGAYNEQFF
>TRBJ2-5|16|many|-|TRBV5-4
TGTGCCAGCAGCATCCGGGACCGACCACTCCAAGAGACCCAGTACTTC
CASSIRDRPLQETQYF
>TRBJ2-7|17|-|-|TRBV11-2
TGTGCCAGCAGCTTAGTTTGGGGTGGTTGGACAGTCTACGAGCAGTACTTC
CASSLVWGGWTVYEQYF
>TRBJ2-7|14|many|-|TRBV7-9
TGTGCCAGCAGCTGGGGGGACGGAAACTACGAGCAGTACTTC
CASSWGDGNYEQYF
>TRBJ2-5|16|-|-|TRBV30
TGTGCCTGGAGTGTACGGTGGGCGGGGCGTCGGGAGACCCAGTACTTC
CAWSVRWAGRRETQYF
>TRBJ1-6|15|many|TRBD1|TRBV27
TGTGCCAGCAGTTTAGAACAGGGGAACTTTTCACCCCTCCACTTT
CASSLEQGNFSPLHF
>TRBJ2-6|14|-|-|TRBV12-3/TRBV12-4
TGTGCCAGCAGTACTACTGCTGGGGCCAACGTCCTGACTTTC
CASSTTAGANVLTF
>TRBJ1-3|12|many|-|TRBV29-1
TGCAGCGCCAGGATAACTGGAAACACCATATATTTT
CSARITGNTIYF
>TRBJ2-5|13|many|-|TRBV30
TGTGCCTGGAGTGTAAAGGGTGGGGAGACCCAGTACTTC
CAWSVKGGETQYF
>TRBJ2-6|14|many|-|TRBV13
TGTGCCAGCAGCTTAGTCGACAGGGCCAACGTCCTGACTTTC
CASSLVDRANVLTF
>TRBJ1-1|16|many|-|TRBV5-1
TGCGCCAGCAGCTTGGCCACAGGAGCCATGAACACTGAAGCTTTCTTT
CASSLATGAMNTEAFF
>TRBJ2-7|13|-|TRBD1|TRBV19
TGTGCCAGCAGCCGGACAGGTCCCCACGAGCAGTACTTC
CASSRTGPHEQYF
>TRBJ2-7|17|-|-|TRBV20-1
TGCAGTGCTAGTGCAGGCGAAGGCAGAATTTTTTCCTACGAGCAGTACTTC
CSASAGEGRIFSYEQYF
>TRBJ1-1|14|many|-|TRBV7-8
TGTGCCAGCAGCTTACCTTTAGCGAACACTGAAGCTTTCTTT
CASSLPLANTEAFF
>TRBJ1-1|13|many|TRBD1|TRBV18
TGTGCCAGCTCGGAGACAGGGGAAACTGAAGCTTTCTTT
CASSETGETEAFF
>TRBJ2-5|13|many|-|TRBV6-4
TGTGCCAGCAGCCCGGACGGGAAAGAGACCCAGTACTTC
CASSPDGKETQYF
>TRBJ2-1|16|many|TRBD1|TRBV6-1
TGTGCCAGCAACCAGCCGACAGGGCGAGGTCGGAATGAGCAGTTCTTC
CASNQPTGRGRNEQFF
>TRBJ2-5|16|-|TRBD2|TRBV24-1
TGTGCCACCAGTGACCCTAACACTAGCGGCCAAGAGACCCAGTACTTC
CATSDPNTSGQETQYF
>TRBJ1-6|17|-|-|TRBV6-2/TRBV6-3
TGTGCCAGCAGTTACTCGACGCCGGGATACCTCTCGGTTTCCCTCCACTTT
CASSYSTPGYLSVSLHF
>TRBJ2-7|11|-|-|TRBV6-1
TGTGCCAGCAGCCCCTCGGCCGAGCAGTACTTC
CASSPSAEQYF
>TRBJ2-7|15|many|-|TRBV10-3
TGTGCCATCAGTGAGTCGATTGGGCCGGTCTACGAGCAGTACTTC
CAISESIGPVYEQYF
>TRBJ2-3|17|many|-|TRBV3-1
TGTGCCAGCAGCCAAATCGGGGTCCGATCTTCCACAGATACGCAGTATTTT
CASSQIGVRSSTDTQYF
>TRBJ2-7|14|-|TRBD1|TRBV6-5
TGTGCCAGCAGTTACCCGGGACAGGGTCGAGAGCAGTACTTC
CASSYPGQGREQYF